This TCR beta chain was recovered during a study of blood T cells in healthy people across ages. Across the whole study: Per two T cells, about one barcoded beta molecule was captured through template switching. Broader study findings: Older age coincided with a roughly linear decline in TCR beta diversity per million T cells. A strong correlation between TCR beta diversity and naive T cell percentage was seen.

Donors gave roughly 10 milliliters of peripheral blood apiece. In its sample, this clonotype was seen many times. Antigen unknown. The junction does not match germline at one end; this may be a read error. Sample-barcoded 5' priming and a J-beta primer mix drove a second PCR of roughly 6 to 12 cycles. One entry per CDR3 protein, called by TCRdb with MiXCR from the 5' RACE reads. Here the sample spans 2 million or so distinct CDR3 sequences, 49% being singletons. The source is a woman in her 40s in good health. The sample was blood.

The CDR3 DNA follows: TGCGCCAGCAGCCAAGACCCAAACTATGGCTACACCTTC. This sequence encodes CASSQDPNYGYTF. V gene TRBV14 combines with J gene TRBJ1-2; D ambiguous. In germline, CDR1 is SGHDN, CDR2 FVKESK. The CDR3 length is 13 residues.